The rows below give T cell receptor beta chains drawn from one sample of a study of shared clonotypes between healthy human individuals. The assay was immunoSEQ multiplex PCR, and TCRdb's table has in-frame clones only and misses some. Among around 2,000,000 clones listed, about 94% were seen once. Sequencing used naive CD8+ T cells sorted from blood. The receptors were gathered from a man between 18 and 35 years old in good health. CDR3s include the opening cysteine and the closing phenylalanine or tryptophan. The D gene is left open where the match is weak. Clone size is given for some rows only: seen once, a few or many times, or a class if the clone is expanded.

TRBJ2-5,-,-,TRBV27,CASSSTPYQETQYF,TGTGCCAGCAGTTCAACACCGTACCAAGAGACCCAGTACTTC
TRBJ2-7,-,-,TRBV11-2,CASSDGWGAYEQYF,TGTGCCAGCAGCGACGGTTGGGGGGCTTACGAGCAGTACTTC
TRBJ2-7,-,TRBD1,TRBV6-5,CASGQGSYEQYF,TGTGCCAGCGGACAGGGGTCCTACGAGCAGTACTTC
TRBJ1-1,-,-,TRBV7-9,CASSLGAGNTEAFF,TGTGCCAGCAGCTTAGGAGCTGGGAACACTGAAGCTTTCTTT
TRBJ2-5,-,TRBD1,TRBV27,CASSPSEGTGEETQYF,TGTGCCAGCAGTCCGAGTGAAGGGACAGGCGAAGAGACCCAGTACTTC
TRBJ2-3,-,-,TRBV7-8,CASRRIPDTQYF,TGTGCCAGCAGGCGGATCCCAGATACGCAGTATTTT
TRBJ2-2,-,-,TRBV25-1,CATSKTPSEGELFF,TGTGCCACCAGCAAGACTCCGTCGGAGGGGGAGTTGTTTTTT
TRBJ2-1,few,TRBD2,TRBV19,CASSIDQWREGYNEQFF,TGTGCCAGTAGTATAGATCAATGGCGGGAGGGTTACAATGAGCAGTTCTTC
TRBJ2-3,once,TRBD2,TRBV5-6,CASSAPGAGGVTDTQYF,TGTGCCAGCAGCGCCCCCGGTGCGGGGGGCGTCACAGATACGCAGTATTTT
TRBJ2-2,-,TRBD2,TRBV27,CASSLGLVKHTGELFF,TGTGCCAGCAGTCTTGGACTAGTCAAGCACACCGGGGAGCTGTTTTTT
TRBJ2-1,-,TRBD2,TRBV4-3,CASSPGLAYNEQFF,TGCGCCAGCAGCCCGGGACTAGCGTACAATGAGCAGTTCTTC
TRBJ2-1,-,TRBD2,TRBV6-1,CASTDPLAGGHNEQFF,TGTGCCAGCACTGATCCCTTAGCGGGGGGTCACAATGAGCAGTTCTTC
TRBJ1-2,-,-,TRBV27,CASLGPNYGYTF,TGTGCCAGCCTGGGACCTAACTATGGCTACACCTTC
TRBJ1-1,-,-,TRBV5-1,CASSLGLGTEAFF,TGCGCCAGCAGCTTGGGTTTGGGGACTGAAGCTTTCTTT
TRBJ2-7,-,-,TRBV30,CAWSWGNEQYF,TGTGCCTGGAGTTGGGGCAACGAGCAGTACTTC
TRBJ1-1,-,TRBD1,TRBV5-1,CATTGDGTEAFF,TGCGCAACCACAGGGGATGGCACTGAAGCTTTCTTT
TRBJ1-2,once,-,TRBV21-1,CASRRDSPFYGYTF,TGTGCCAGCAGAAGGGACAGTCCTTTCTATGGCTACACCTTC
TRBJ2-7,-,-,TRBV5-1,CASSLVEGRTYEQYF,TGCGCCAGCAGCTTGGTAGAGGGAAGGACCTACGAGCAGTACTTC
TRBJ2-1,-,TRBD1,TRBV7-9,CASSLREDRGDNEQFF,TGTGCCAGCAGCTTACGTGAAGACAGGGGGGACAATGAGCAGTTCTTC
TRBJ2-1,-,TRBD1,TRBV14,CASSHLPGQGAWEQFF,TGTGCCAGCAGCCATTTGCCGGGACAGGGGGCATGGGAGCAGTTCTTC
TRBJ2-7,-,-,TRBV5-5,CASSLDQIYEQYF,TGTGCCAGCAGCTTAGACCAGATCTACGAGCAGTACTTC
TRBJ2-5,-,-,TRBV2,CASSSLGAGQETQYF,TGTGCCAGCAGTAGTTTGGGGGCGGGGCAAGAGACCCAGTACTTC
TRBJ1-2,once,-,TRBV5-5,CASSLVGVENYGYTF,TGTGCCAGCAGCTTGGTTGGCGTCGAAAACTATGGCTACACCTTC
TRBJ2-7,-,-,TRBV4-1,CASSQEPGQNPYEQYF,TGCGCCAGCAGCCAAGAACCCGGACAGAACCCCTACGAGCAGTACTTC
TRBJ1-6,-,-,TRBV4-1,CASSQGPGIGSPLHF,TGCGCCAGCAGCCAAGGTCCAGGGATCGGTTCACCCCTCCACTTT
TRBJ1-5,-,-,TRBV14,CASSQLGKGSQPQHF,TGTGCCAGCAGCCAATTAGGGAAGGGGAGTCAGCCCCAGCATTTT
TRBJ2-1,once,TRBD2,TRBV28,CASSAPGLAGGYNEQFF,TGTGCCAGCAGTGCGCCCGGACTAGCGGGGGGTTACAATGAGCAGTTCTTC